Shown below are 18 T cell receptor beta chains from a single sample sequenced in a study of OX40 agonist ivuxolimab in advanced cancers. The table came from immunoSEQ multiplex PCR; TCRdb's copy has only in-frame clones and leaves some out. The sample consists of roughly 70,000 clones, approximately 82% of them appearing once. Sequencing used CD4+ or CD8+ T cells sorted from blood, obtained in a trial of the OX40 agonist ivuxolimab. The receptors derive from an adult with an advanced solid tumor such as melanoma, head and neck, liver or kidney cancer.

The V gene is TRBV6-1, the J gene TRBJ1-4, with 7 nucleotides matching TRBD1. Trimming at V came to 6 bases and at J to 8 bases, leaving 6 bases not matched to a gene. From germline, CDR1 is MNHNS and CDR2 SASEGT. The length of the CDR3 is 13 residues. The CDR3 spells CASSVRQGEKLFF. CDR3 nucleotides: TGTGCCAGCAGCGTTAGACAGGGAGAAAAACTGTTTTTT.

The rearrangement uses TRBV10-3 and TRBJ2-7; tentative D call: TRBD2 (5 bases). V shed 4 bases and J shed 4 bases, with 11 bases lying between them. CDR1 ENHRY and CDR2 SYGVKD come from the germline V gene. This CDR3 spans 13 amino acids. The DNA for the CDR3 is TGTGCCATCAGTGCGGAGGCTGCATACGAGCAGTACTTC. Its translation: CAISAEAAYEQYF.

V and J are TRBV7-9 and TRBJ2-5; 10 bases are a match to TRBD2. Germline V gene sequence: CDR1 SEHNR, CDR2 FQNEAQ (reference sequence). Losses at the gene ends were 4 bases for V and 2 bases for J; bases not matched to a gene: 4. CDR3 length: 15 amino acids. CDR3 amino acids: CASSSSGGSQETQYF. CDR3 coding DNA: TGTGCCAGCAGCTCTAGCGGGGGTTCGCAAGAGACCCAGTACTTC.

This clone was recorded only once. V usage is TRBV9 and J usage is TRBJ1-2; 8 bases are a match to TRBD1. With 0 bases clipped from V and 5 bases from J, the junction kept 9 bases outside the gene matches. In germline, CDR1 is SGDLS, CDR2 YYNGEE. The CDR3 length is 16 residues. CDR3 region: CASSVAGGAVRYGYTF. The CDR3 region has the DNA TGTGCCAGCAGCGTAGCAGGGGGCGCGGTTAGGTATGGCTACACCTTC.

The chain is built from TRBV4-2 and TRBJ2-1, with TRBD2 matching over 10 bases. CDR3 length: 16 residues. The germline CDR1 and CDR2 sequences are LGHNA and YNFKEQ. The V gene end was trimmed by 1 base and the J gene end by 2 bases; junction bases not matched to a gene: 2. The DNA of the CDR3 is TGTGCCAGCAGCCAAGGGACTAGCGGCACCTACAATGAGCAGTTCTTC. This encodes CASSQGTSGTYNEQFF.

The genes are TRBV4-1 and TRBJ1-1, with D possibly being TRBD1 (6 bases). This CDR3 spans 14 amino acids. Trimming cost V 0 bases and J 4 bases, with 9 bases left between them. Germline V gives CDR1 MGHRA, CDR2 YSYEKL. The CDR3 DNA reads TGCGCCAGCAGCCAAGATCGGGGGGCCACTGAAGCTTTCTTT. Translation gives CASSQDRGATEAFF.

The CDR3 spells CASSRAAGLTNEKLFF. Here the CDR3 DNA reads TGCGCCAGCAGCCGAGCTGCGGGGCTTACTAATGAAAAACTGTTTTTT. V is TRBV4-1 and J is TRBJ1-4; tentative D call: TRBD1 (5 bases). The germline V gene encodes CDR1 MGHRA and CDR2 YSYEKL. Trimming shortened V by 4 bases and J by 2 bases, and 14 bases separated the two germline ends. The CDR3 runs 16 residues.

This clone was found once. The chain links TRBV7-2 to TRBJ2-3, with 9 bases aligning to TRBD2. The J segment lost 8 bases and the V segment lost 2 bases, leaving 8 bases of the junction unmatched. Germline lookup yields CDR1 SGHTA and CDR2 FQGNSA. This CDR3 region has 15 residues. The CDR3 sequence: CASSLRGGDTGTQYF. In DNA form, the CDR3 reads TGTGCCAGCAGCTTACGCGGGGGGGACACGGGTACGCAGTATTTT.

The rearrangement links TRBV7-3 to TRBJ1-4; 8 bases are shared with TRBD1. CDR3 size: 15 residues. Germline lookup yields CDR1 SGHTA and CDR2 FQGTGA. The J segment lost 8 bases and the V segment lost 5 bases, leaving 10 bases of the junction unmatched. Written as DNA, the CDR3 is TGTGCCAGCAGCCCCGGACAGGGCAGAAGGGAAAAACTGTTTTTT. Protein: CASSPGQGRREKLFF.

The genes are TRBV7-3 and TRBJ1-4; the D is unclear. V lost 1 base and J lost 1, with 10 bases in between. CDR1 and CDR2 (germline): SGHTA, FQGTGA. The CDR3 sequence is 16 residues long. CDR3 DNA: TGTGCCAGCAGCTTAAATCTGGTAGGAACTAATGAAAAACTGTTTTTT. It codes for CASSLNLVGTNEKLFF.

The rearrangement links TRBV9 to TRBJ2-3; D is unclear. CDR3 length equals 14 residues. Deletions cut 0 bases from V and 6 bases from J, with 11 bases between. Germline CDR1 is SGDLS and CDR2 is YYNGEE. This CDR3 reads CASSVDFSSDTQYF. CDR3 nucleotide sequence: TGTGCCAGCAGCGTAGATTTCTCCTCGGATACGCAGTATTTT.

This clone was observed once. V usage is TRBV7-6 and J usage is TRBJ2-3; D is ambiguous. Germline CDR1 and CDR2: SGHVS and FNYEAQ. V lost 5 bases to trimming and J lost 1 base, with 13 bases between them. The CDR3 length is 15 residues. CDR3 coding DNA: TGTGCCAGCAGCCCCCTTTTGTGGGGCACAGATACGCAGTATTTT. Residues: CASSPLLWGTDTQYF. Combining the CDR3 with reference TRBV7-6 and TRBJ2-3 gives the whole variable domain GAGVSQSPRYKVTKRGQDVALRCDPISGHVSLYWYRQALGQGPEFLTYFNYEAQQDKSGLPNDRFSAERPEGSISTLTIQRTEQRDSAMYRCASSPLLWGTDTQYFGPGTRLTVL.

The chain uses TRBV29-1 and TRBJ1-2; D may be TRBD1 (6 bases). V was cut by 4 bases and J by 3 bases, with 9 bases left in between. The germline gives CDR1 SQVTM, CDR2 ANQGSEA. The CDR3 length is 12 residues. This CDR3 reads CSVAQGDYGYTF. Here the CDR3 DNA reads TGCAGCGTTGCACAGGGAGACTATGGCTACACCTTC.

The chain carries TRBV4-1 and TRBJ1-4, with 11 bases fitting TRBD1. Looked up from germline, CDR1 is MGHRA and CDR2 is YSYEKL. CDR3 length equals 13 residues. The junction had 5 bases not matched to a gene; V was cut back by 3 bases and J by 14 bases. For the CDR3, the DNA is TGCGCCAGCAGCCAGGTGGGACAGGGGGATCTGTTTTTT. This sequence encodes CASSQVGQGDLFF.

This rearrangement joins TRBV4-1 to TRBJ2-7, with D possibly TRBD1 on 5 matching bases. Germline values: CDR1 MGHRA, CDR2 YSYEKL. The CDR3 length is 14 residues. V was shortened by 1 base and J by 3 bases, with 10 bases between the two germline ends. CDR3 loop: CASSQAETDYEQYF. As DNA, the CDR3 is TGCGCCAGCAGCCAAGCTGAGACAGACTACGAGCAGTACTTC.

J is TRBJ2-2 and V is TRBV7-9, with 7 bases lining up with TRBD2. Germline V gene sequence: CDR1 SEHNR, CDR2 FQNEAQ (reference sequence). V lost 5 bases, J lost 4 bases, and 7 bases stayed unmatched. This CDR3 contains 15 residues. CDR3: CASSASGGFTGELFF. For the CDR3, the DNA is TGTGCCAGCAGCGCTAGCGGTGGATTCACCGGGGAGCTGTTTTTT.

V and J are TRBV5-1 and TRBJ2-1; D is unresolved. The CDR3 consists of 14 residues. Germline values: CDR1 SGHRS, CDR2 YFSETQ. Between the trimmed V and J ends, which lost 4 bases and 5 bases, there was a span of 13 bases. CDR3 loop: CASSPRGPHNEQFF. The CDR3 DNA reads TGCGCCAGCAGCCCGAGAGGACCCCACAATGAGCAGTTCTTC.

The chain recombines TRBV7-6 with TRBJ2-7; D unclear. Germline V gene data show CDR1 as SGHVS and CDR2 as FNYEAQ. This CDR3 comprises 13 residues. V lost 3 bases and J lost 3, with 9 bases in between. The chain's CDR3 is CASSFGRFYEQYF. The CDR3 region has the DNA TGTGCCAGCAGCTTTGGACGGTTCTACGAGCAGTACTTC.